The entry below describes one T cell receptor (beta chain). The assay was immunoSEQ multiplex PCR, and TCRdb's table has in-frame clones only and misses some. The table records about 2.4 million clones, under 95% of them present only once. The data stem from a study of shared clonotypes between healthy human individuals. The CDR3 is 15 residues long. Trimming left V 7 bases short and J 3 bases short, with 16 bases between. Germline values: CDR1 MNHEY, CDR2 SVGAGI. The donors were all Caucasian adults (living in Nashville, Tennessee). This sequence was found in a man aged 18 to 30 in good health. Some clones in this sample may be carry-over from other donors' samples. Sequenced sample: naive CD4+ T cells from PBMCs. The subset here: CD45RA+ positively selected. The genes are TRBV6-5 and TRBJ1-3; D is possibly TRBD1 (6 bases). CDR3 protein: CASTPTGIGGNTIYF. The CDR3 nucleotides are TGTGCCAGCACCCCGACAGGAATTGGTGGAAACACCATATATTTT.